One T cell receptor beta chain is described in this entry. Trimming removed 3 bases from V and 13 bases from J, with 14 bases in between. Germline values: CDR1 SGHRS, CDR2 YFSETQ. The CDR3 sequence is 13 residues long. This sample is part of a study of T cell responses to AZD1222 COVID-19 vaccine. Here immunoSEQ multiplex PCR was the method, and the copy in TCRdb shows in-frame clones only, minus some. The table records 130,000 or so clones, roughly nine tenths of them present only once. Sequencing was performed on peripheral blood, taken on day 0 of AZD1222 vaccination. The receptor was derived from an adult in good health. The genes are TRBV5-1 and TRBJ1-6, with D possibly TRBD1 on 6 matching bases. CDR3 DNA: TGCGCCAGCAGCTCGGGACAAGGGTTGCCCCTCCACTTT. It yields the protein CASSSGQGLPLHF. Based on the CDR3 plus reference TRBV5-1 and TRBJ1-6, the full variable domain is KAGVTQTPRYLIKTRGQQVTLSCSPISGHRSVSWYQQTPGQGLQFLFEYFSETQRNKGNFPGRFSGRQFSNSRSEMNVSTLELGDSALYLCASSSGQGLPLHFGNGTRLTVT.